This TCR beta chain is from a study of blood T cell repertoires in COVID-19. Study-level background: Italy, Spain and the United States were the sources of the convalescent and acute COVID-19 samples.

Clones were read by immunoSEQ multiplex PCR, and TCRdb kept only the in-frame ones, dropping some. The table lists some 74,000 clones, around 89% of them singletons. This CDR3 is 14 amino acids long. Trimming took 1 base from V and 2 from J, leaving 9 bases between them. Germline lookup yields CDR1 SGHTA and CDR2 FQGNSA. Input material: peripheral blood. The V gene is TRBV7-2, the J gene TRBJ2-7, with D possibly TRBD1 on 6 matching bases. This receptor was taken from an elderly woman with acute or convalescent COVID-19. CDR3: CASSLDRVPYEQYF. CDR3 DNA sequence: TGTGCCAGCAGCTTAGACAGGGTTCCCTACGAGCAGTACTTC.